One sample yielded the 16 T cell receptor beta chains listed below, sequenced in a study of cytomegalovirus exposure and HLA in healthy donors. The PCR used 60 Vbeta and 13 Jbeta primers. The method was immunoSEQ multiplex PCR; TCRdb's version includes in-frame clones alone and lacks a portion of them. The sample has about 120,000 clones, 75% to 90% seen once; the top ten hold around 9.5%. Sequencing was done on a sample of PBMCs. The receptors shown here come from a female donor in good health and CMV-seropositive.

With regard to this clone: Sequence at one end of the junction differs from germline and may be a read error. V and J are TRBV30 and TRBJ1-1; 7 bases agree with TRBD1. CDR3 length equals 11 residues. Germline CDR1 reads GTSNPN; CDR2 reads SVGIG (reference sequence). The CDR3 nucleotides are TGTGCCTGGAGTAGCCGAAACAGGGGAAATTTT. It specifies CAWSSRNRGNF.

The chain employs TRBV5-1 and TRBJ1-2; 8 nucleotides align to TRBD1. Unmatched junction bases numbered 6, after V lost 4 bases and J lost 7 bases. Germline CDR1 is SGHRS and CDR2 is YFSETQ. CDR3 length: 13 residues. In DNA form, the CDR3 reads TGCGCCAGCAGCCTCGGACAGGGTGGTGGCTACACCTTC. It codes for CASSLGQGGGYTF.

V is TRBV6-5 and J is TRBJ1-1; 7 positions agree with TRBD1. Germline trimming cut 10 bases from V and 5 bases from J; bases unmatched to any gene: 13. The germline V gene has CDR1 MNHEY and CDR2 SVGAGI. The CDR3 totals 14 residues. This chain's CDR3 is CAIKTQGQLTEAFF. CDR3 nucleotide sequence: TGTGCCATCAAAACACAGGGGCAGTTGACTGAAGCTTTCTTT.

The CDR3 loop is CASSLVRTGLNTEAFF. The CDR3 DNA reads as TGCGCCAGCAGCTTGGTAAGGACAGGGCTGAACACTGAAGCTTTCTTT. The rearrangement uses TRBV5-1 and TRBJ1-1; 8 nucleotides line up with TRBD1. CDR1 and CDR2 (germline): SGHRS, YFSETQ. V shed 0 bases, J shed 0 bases, and the junction held 4 bases outside the gene matches. This CDR3 is built from 16 residues.

V and J are TRBV6-5 and TRBJ1-2; 8 bases match TRBD1. This CDR3 region has 16 residues. Per the germline V gene, CDR1 is MNHEY and CDR2 is SVGAGI. V lost 2 bases and J lost 7; bases outside the gene matches: 12. The CDR3 DNA is TGTGCCAGCAGTTACGGAATGGCAGGGGGCTCGTCTGGCTACACCTTC. It encodes CASSYGMAGGSSGYTF.

This clone turned up a few times. The V call is TRBV27, the J call TRBJ1-1; 8 positions agree with TRBD1. The ends lost 3 bases at V and 4 bases at J; junction bases unmatched: 19. Germline CDR1 is MNHEY and CDR2 is SMNVEV (reference sequence). CDR3 size: 19 residues. This CDR3 is CASSFLRTGNIAIPTEAFF. The CDR3 DNA follows: TGTGCCAGCAGTTTTCTTCGGACAGGGAATATAGCAATACCCACTGAAGCTTTCTTT.

The chain employs TRBV20-1 and TRBJ1-1, with D hard to call. This CDR3 region has 11 residues. V lost 0 bases to trimming and J lost 6 bases, with 5 bases between them. Germline V gene sequence: CDR1 DFQATT, CDR2 SNEGSKA (reference sequence). The DNA for the CDR3 is TGCAGTGCTAGAGATTCAGCTGAAGCTTTCTTT. Amino acids: CSARDSAEAFF.

This clone was counted a few times. This sequence joins TRBV7-8 and TRBJ1-6, with 7 bases identical to TRBD1. The CDR3 extends over 14 amino acids. CDR1 and CDR2 from the germline V gene are SGHVS and FQNEAQ. Losses at the gene ends were 5 bases for V and 9 bases for J; bases not matched to a gene: 7. The CDR3 here is CASSIQGSGSPLHF. The CDR3 bases are TGTGCCAGCAGCATACAGGGGTCGGGTTCACCCCTCCACTTT.

This chain uses TRBV15 with TRBJ1-4; the match to TRBD1 covers 8 bases. This CDR3 contains 18 residues. After removal of 0 bases from V and 3 bases from J, the junction contained 9 bases not matched to a gene. Germline CDR1 is LNHNV and CDR2 is YYDKDF (reference sequence). The CDR3 reads CATSRDPLQGAANEKLFF. CDR3 nucleotide sequence: TGTGCCACCAGCAGAGATCCCCTCCAGGGGGCAGCTAATGAAAAACTGTTTTTT.

The chain has TRBV7-2 and TRBJ2-2, with D possibly matching TRBD1 (6 bases). Trimming removed 6 bases from V and 1 base from J, with 9 bases in between. The CDR3 is made up of 14 amino acids. Germline V lookup: CDR1 SGHTA, CDR2 FQGNSA. The CDR3 sequence is CASRWGQNTGELFF. The CDR3 DNA reads TGTGCCAGCAGATGGGGACAGAACACCGGGGAGCTGTTTTTT.

The chain recombines TRBV20-1 with TRBJ2-7, with D possibly TRBD1 on 5 matching bases. The germline V and J ends were trimmed by 0 bases and 9 bases, with 6 bases remaining between them. This CDR3 contains 10 residues. CDR1 and CDR2 (germline): DFQATT, SNEGSKA (reference sequence). CDR3 nucleotides: TGCAGTGCTAGAGATCAGGGGCAGTACTTC. Its protein product is CSARDQGQYF.

This chain joins TRBV7-8 and TRBJ1-4; no clear D gene. Trimming took 5 bases from V and 7 from J, leaving 11 bases between them. The CDR3 runs to 13 residues. Germline V gene lookup returns CDR1 SGHVS and CDR2 FQNEAQ. DNA of the CDR3: TGTGCCAGCAGCCTGGGCCTCTTTGAAAAACTGTTTTTT. It specifies CASSLGLFEKLFF.

Only a few counts were recorded for this clone. The rearrangement links TRBV5-5 to TRBJ1-1; no clear D gene. V was shortened by 4 bases and J by 2 bases, with 9 bases between the two germline ends. The germline CDR1 and CDR2 sequences are SGHKS and YYEKEE (reference sequence). The CDR3 runs to 13 residues. The DNA for the CDR3 is TGTGCCAGCAGCCCCGGGAGTAACACTGAAGCTTTCTTT. As protein: CASSPGSNTEAFF.

The rearrangement uses TRBV6-1 and TRBJ1-6; the D is unclear. The CDR3 sequence is 15 residues long. Germline V lookup: CDR1 MNHNS, CDR2 SASEGT. V lost 8 bases to trimming and J lost 3 bases, with 14 bases between them. This CDR3 is CASGVPAGYNSPLHF. Written as DNA, the CDR3 is TGTGCCAGCGGCGTTCCAGCAGGCTATAATTCACCCCTCCACTTT.

This rearrangement joins TRBV6-5 to TRBJ2-7; 8 positions agree with TRBD1. Trimming took 6 bases from V and 4 from J; bases not matched to a gene: 11. Per germline, CDR1 MNHEY and CDR2 SVGAGI. This CDR3 spans 15 amino acids. CDR3 in amino acids: CASRLTGGEAYEQYF. The CDR3 DNA reads TGTGCCAGCAGGCTTACAGGGGGTGAAGCGTACGAGCAGTACTTC.

V usage is TRBV5-1 and J usage is TRBJ2-1; TRBD2 is a possible D gene (6 bases). The CDR3 runs 15 residues. V lost 3 bases to trimming and J lost 1 base, with 11 bases between them. Germline V gene sequence: CDR1 SGHRS, CDR2 YFSETQ. CDR3 sequence: CASSWDFKSYNEQFF. As DNA, the CDR3 is TGCGCCAGCAGCTGGGACTTTAAGTCCTACAATGAGCAGTTCTTC.